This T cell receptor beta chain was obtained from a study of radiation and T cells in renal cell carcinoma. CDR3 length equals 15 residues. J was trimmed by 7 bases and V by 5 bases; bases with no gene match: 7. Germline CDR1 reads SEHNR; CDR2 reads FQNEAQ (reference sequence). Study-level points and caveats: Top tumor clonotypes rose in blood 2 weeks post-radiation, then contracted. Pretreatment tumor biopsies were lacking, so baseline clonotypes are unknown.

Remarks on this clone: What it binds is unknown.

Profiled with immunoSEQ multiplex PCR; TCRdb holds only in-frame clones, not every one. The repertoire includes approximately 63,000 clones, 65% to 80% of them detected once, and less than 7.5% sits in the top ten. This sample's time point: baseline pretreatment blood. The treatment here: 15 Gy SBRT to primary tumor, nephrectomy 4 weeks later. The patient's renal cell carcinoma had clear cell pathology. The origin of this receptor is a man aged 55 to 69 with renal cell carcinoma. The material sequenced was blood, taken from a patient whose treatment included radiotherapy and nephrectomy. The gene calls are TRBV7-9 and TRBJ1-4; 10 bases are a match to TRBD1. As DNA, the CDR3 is TGTGCCAGCAGCCCCTCGGGACAGGGGCGTGAAAAACTGTTTTTT. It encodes CASSPSGQGREKLFF.